Listed here are 23 T cell receptor beta chains from one sample, sequenced in a study of cytomegalovirus exposure and HLA in healthy donors. With 60 Vbeta and 13 Jbeta primers, the PCR was carried out. The protocol was immunoSEQ multiplex PCR, while the TCRdb copy is restricted to in-frame clones and leaves out a portion. The profile shows more than 200,000 clones, around 80% of them singletons. The specimen sequenced was PBMCs. These receptors all come from a girl aged 2 to 9 in good health and CMV-seronegative.

V is TRBV7-9 and J is TRBJ1-1; perhaps TRBD1 as D (6 bases). V lost 7 bases and J lost 2, with 14 bases in between. Germline assignment: CDR1 SEHNR and CDR2 FQNEAQ (reference sequence). The CDR3 runs 14 residues. The CDR3 nucleotides are TGTGCCAGCACCCGGACAGCCAGTAACACTGAAGCTTTCTTT. Translated: CASTRTASNTEAFF.

Comments on this clone: This same CDR3 is encoded by further DNA sequences in the sample. The chain recombines TRBV5-1 with TRBJ2-5, with 8 bases aligning to TRBD1. Germline V gene lookup returns CDR1 SGHRS and CDR2 YFSETQ. This CDR3 region has 13 residues. V was pared by 0 bases and J by 5 bases, with 0 bases of the junction left unmatched. CDR3 nucleotides: TGCGCCAGCAGCTTGGGACAGGGGGAGACCCAGTACTTC. It is translated as CASSLGQGETQYF.

The genes are TRBV27 and TRBJ1-2; 7 bases align to TRBD1. The CDR3 is 15 amino acids. CDR1 is MNHEY, CDR2 SMNVEV, per germline (reference sequence). V shed 2 bases, J shed 2 bases, and the junction held 5 bases outside the gene matches. The CDR3 DNA sequence: TGTGCCAGCAGTTTAACCTCGACAGGGAACTATGGCTACACCTTC. Translating gives CASSLTSTGNYGYTF.

CDR3 DNA: TGTGCCAGCGGCTCAAATTCGGGGAGGTCTGTGGGCACTGAAGCTTTCTTT. Translation: CASGSNSGRSVGTEAFF. The J gene is TRBJ1-1, the V gene TRBV7-9; D gene ambiguous. The CDR3 is made up of 17 amino acids. Trimming removed 8 bases at V and 4 bases at J, with 26 bases between. Germline V lookup: CDR1 SEHNR, CDR2 FQNEAQ (reference sequence).

On this clone itself: The junction shows a germline mismatch at one end, possibly a read error. This chain uses TRBV7-9 with TRBJ1-1; D is ambiguous. Germline V lookup: CDR1 SEHNR, CDR2 FQNEAQ (reference sequence). The CDR3 consists of 13 residues. In DNA form, the CDR3 reads TGTTCCAGCAGCCCTTCGAGGAACACTGAAGCTTTCTTT. Protein sequence: CSSSPSRNTEAFF.

This chain connects TRBV7-9 to TRBJ2-7; 7 bases match TRBD1. This CDR3 contains 15 residues. The junction had 11 bases not matched to a gene; V was cut back by 5 bases and J by 4 bases. Germline CDR1 SEHNR, CDR2 FQNEAQ (reference sequence). This CDR3 reads CASSPAGGLHYEQYF. The CDR3 coding sequence is TGTGCCAGCAGCCCAGCAGGGGGATTACATTACGAGCAGTACTTC.

The gene calls are TRBV19 and TRBJ2-2; the D gene is possibly TRBD2 (7 bases). The CDR3 covers 14 residues. From germline, CDR1 is LNHDA and CDR2 SQIVND (reference sequence). DNA for the CDR3: TGTGCTGCACGGTGGGGGGGCACGGCCGGGGAGCTGTTTTTT. Encoded protein: CAARWGGTAGELFF.

The genes are TRBV5-1 and TRBJ1-1; 7 bases align to TRBD1. Trimming at V came to 4 bases and at J to 3 bases, leaving 3 bases not matched to a gene. Germline lookup yields CDR1 SGHRS and CDR2 YFSETQ. The CDR3 is 13 residues long. CDR3 sequence (DNA): TGCGCCAGCAGCCGCAGGGGGGACACTGAAGCTTTCTTT. Protein product: CASSRRGDTEAFF.

The chain joins TRBV4-2 to TRBJ2-5; TRBD2 matches at 8 bases. Germline V CDR1 and CDR2: LGHNA, YNFKEQ. This CDR3 comprises 16 residues. The V and J ends lost 0 bases and 5 bases, in that order; junction bases with no gene match: 8. CDR3 loop: CASSQDGAGGSETQYF. As DNA, the CDR3 is TGTGCCAGCAGCCAAGATGGGGCGGGAGGTTCCGAGACCCAGTACTTC.

The V call is TRBV5-4, the J call TRBJ1-5, with D perhaps TRBD1 (6 bases). This CDR3 has 14 residues. The germline V gene encodes CDR1 SGHNT and CDR2 YYREEE (reference sequence). With 3 bases removed from V and 1 base from J, the gap between germline ends came to 8 bases. CDR3: CASSSQGSNQPQHF. CDR3 bases: TGTGCCAGCAGCTCACAGGGAAGCAATCAGCCCCAGCATTTT.

V is TRBV14 and J is TRBJ2-1, with 13 bases lining up with TRBD2. The junction had 6 bases not matched to a gene; V was cut back by 1 base and J by 0 bases. Germline V CDR1 and CDR2: SGHDN, FVKESK. The CDR3 contains 19 residues. CDR3: CASSQGGLAGLSSYNEQFF. In DNA form, the CDR3 reads TGTGCCAGCAGCCAAGGGGGACTAGCGGGATTAAGCTCCTACAATGAGCAGTTCTTC.

V usage is TRBV6-1 and J usage is TRBJ2-5; 8 bases fit TRBD1. Germline CDR1 reads MNHNS; CDR2 reads SASEGT. This CDR3 contains 15 residues. The V segment lost 3 bases and the J segment 7 bases; nucleotides outside the gene matches: 10. CDR3 region: CASSDGQGGPGTQYF. CDR3 sequence (DNA): TGTGCCAGCAGTGACGGACAGGGAGGCCCGGGGACCCAGTACTTC.

This clone was recorded a few times. This chain joins TRBV29-1 and TRBJ1-2; D gene ambiguous. This CDR3 is 12 amino acids long. Germline assignment: CDR1 SQVTM and CDR2 ANQGSEA. With 6 bases removed from V and 3 bases from J, the gap between germline ends came to 11 bases. CDR3 DNA sequence: TGCAGCGTCATTCGACAAGACTATGGCTACACCTTC. Protein sequence: CSVIRQDYGYTF.

CDR3 nucleotide sequence: TGTGCCAGCAGCCCTATGGGGCCTTTCTCTGGAAACACCATATATTTT. As protein: CASSPMGPFSGNTIYF. The J gene is TRBJ1-3, the V gene TRBV7-6; a possible D gene is TRBD1 (5 bases). The V gene's germline CDR1 is SGHVS and CDR2 FNYEAQ. The CDR3 is 16 residues long. V dropped 5 bases and J dropped 0 bases, with 14 bases sitting between them.

The rearrangement uses TRBV5-4 and TRBJ2-1, with 12 nucleotides matching TRBD2. CDR3 length: 15 amino acids. The V and J ends lost 0 bases and 8 bases, in that order; junction bases with no gene match: 3. Germline V gene sequence: CDR1 SGHNT, CDR2 YYREEE (reference sequence). CDR3 nucleotide sequence: TGTGCCAGCAGCTTGGGTCCTAGCGGGGGGGATGAGCAGTTCTTC. It encodes CASSLGPSGGDEQFF. Looking up the rest from reference TRBV5-4 and TRBJ2-1 gives the full variable domain: ETGVTQSPTHLIKTRGQQVTLRCSSQSGHNTVSWYQQALGQGPQFIFQYYREEENGRGNFPPRFSGLQFPNYSSELNVNALELDDSALYLCASSLGPSGGDEQFFGPGTRLTVL.

J is TRBJ2-7 and V is TRBV13, with 9 bases matching TRBD2. Trimming removed 4 bases from V and 5 bases from J; junction bases left unmatched: 9. This CDR3 is built from 15 residues. Germline loops: CDR1 PRHDT, CDR2 FYEKMQ (reference sequence). CDR3 sequence: CASSYPSGTQNEQYF. CDR3 nucleotides: TGTGCCAGCAGCTACCCTAGCGGGACACAGAACGAGCAGTACTTC.

This clone has only a few counts. The chain combines TRBV5-6 with TRBJ1-2; D ambiguous. V shed 7 bases and J shed 5 bases, with 18 bases lying between them. CDR1 and CDR2 (germline): SGHDT, YYEEEE. CDR3 length equals 14 residues. The CDR3 spells CASVNRDPFYGYTF. CDR3 sequence (DNA): TGTGCCAGCGTCAACCGGGATCCTTTTTATGGCTACACCTTC.

This clone was observed a few times. V and J are TRBV29-1 and TRBJ1-3, with D hard to call. The CDR3 extends over 13 amino acids. V was shortened by 5 bases and J by 6 bases, with 14 bases between the two germline ends. CDR1 and CDR2 (germline): SQVTM, ANQGSEA. The CDR3 sequence is CSVFVPGENTIYF. In DNA form, the CDR3 reads TGCAGCGTTTTCGTCCCCGGGGAAAACACCATATATTTT.

The rearrangement uses TRBV5-4 and TRBJ1-2, with D maybe TRBD1 (5 bases). The V and J ends lost 0 bases and 4 bases respectively, with 13 bases between them. The CDR3 contains 15 residues. CDR1 SGHNT and CDR2 YYREEE come from the germline V gene (reference sequence). The CDR3 loop is CASSLAAADSYGYTF. CDR3 coding DNA: TGTGCCAGCAGCTTGGCTGCCGCCGACAGCTATGGCTACACCTTC.

The V call is TRBV19, the J call TRBJ2-5; maybe TRBD2 (5 bases). V shed 8 bases and J shed 1 base, with 11 bases lying between them. Germline CDR1 is LNHDA and CDR2 is SQIVND (reference sequence). CDR3 size: 13 residues. Written as DNA, the CDR3 is TGTGCCAGTGGCCGGGGATTCCAAGAGACCCAGTACTTC. Protein product: CASGRGFQETQYF.

The chain joins TRBV14 to TRBJ2-7, with a possible D match to TRBD1 (5 bases). The germline V gene encodes CDR1 SGHDN and CDR2 FVKESK. The ends were cut back, 2 bases at V and 5 bases at J, with 16 bases in the middle. The CDR3 totals 15 residues. As DNA, the CDR3 is TGTGCCAGCAGCCAATTCATCTCAGGGCCGAACGAGCAGTACTTC. This gives the protein CASSQFISGPNEQYF.

A few counts support this clone. CDR3 amino acids: CASSPGPTSGQTQYF. CDR3 in DNA: TGCGCCAGCAGCCCGGGGCCCACTAGCGGGCAGACCCAGTACTTC. This chain joins TRBV5-1 and TRBJ2-5, with 9 bases fitting TRBD2. CDR1 SGHRS and CDR2 YFSETQ come from the germline V gene. V lost 4 bases and J lost 6; bases outside the gene matches: 10. CDR3 length: 15 amino acids.

The rearrangement joins TRBV5-1 to TRBJ2-5, with unresolved D. V was pared by 0 bases and J by 3 bases, with 3 bases between. This CDR3 is built from 12 residues. Germline loops: CDR1 SGHRS, CDR2 YFSETQ. CDR3 nucleotides: TGCGCCAGCAGCTTGGGAGAAGAGACCCAGTACTTC. Encoded protein: CASSLGEETQYF.